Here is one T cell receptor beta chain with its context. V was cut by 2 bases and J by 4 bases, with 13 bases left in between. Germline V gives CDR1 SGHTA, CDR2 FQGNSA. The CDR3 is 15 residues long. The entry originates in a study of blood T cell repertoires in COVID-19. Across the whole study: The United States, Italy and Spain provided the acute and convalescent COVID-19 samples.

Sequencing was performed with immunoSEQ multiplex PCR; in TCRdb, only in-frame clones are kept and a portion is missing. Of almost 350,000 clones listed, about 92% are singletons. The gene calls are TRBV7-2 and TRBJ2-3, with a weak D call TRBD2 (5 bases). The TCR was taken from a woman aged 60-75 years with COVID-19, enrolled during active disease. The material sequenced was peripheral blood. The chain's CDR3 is CASSLSPARADTQYF. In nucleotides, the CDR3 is TGTGCCAGCAGCTTATCCCCCGCGAGGGCAGATACGCAGTATTTT.